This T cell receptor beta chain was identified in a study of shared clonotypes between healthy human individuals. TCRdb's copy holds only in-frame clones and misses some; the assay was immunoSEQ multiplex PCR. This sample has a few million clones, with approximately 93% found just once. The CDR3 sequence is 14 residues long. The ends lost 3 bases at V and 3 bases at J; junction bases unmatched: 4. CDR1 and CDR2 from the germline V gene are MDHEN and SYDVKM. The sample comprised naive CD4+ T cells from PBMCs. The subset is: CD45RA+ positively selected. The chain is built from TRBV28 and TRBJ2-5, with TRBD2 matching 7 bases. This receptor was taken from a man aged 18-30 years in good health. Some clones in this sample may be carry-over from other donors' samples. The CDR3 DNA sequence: TGTGCCAGCAGTTTCAGCGGGAACGAAGAGACCCAGTACTTC. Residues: CASSFSGNEETQYF.